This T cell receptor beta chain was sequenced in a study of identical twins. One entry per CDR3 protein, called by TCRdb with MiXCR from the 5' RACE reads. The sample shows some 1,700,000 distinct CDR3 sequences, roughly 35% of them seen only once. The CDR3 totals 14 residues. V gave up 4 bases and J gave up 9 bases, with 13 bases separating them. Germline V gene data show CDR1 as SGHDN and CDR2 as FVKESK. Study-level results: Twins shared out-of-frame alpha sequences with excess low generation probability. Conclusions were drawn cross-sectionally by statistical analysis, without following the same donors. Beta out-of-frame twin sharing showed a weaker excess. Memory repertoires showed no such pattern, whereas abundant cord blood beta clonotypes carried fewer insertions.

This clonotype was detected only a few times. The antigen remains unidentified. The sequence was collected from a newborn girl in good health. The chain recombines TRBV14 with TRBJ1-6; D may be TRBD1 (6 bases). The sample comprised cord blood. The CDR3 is CASSPVGGSSPLHF. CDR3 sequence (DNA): TGTGCCAGCAGCCCCGTTGGGGGCAGTTCACCCCTCCACTTT.